The 5 T cell receptor beta chains reported below all come from one sample, sequenced in a study of blood T cell repertoires in COVID-19. Clones were read by immunoSEQ multiplex PCR, and TCRdb kept only the in-frame ones, dropping some. The sample lists around 180,000 clones, more than 75% occurring once. The sequencing input was peripheral blood. These receptors all come from a man in his forties with active or convalescent COVID-19.

This clone has a single count. V and J are TRBV5-1 and TRBJ1-4; D possibly corresponds to TRBD1 (5 bases). Trimming shortened V by 4 bases and J by 0 bases, and 13 bases separated the two germline ends. The CDR3 consists of 16 residues. Germline lookup yields CDR1 SGHRS and CDR2 YFSETQ. The CDR3 is CASSVRPQATNEKLFF. The CDR3 nucleotides are TGCGCCAGCAGCGTTCGACCACAGGCAACTAATGAAAAACTGTTTTTT.

This clone was recorded only once. The rearrangement uses TRBV7-2 and TRBJ2-1, with D possibly matching TRBD1 (6 bases). The V end was cut by 4 bases, the J end by 10 bases, with 14 bases between. Germline CDR1 SGHTA, CDR2 FQGNSA. The CDR3 has 13 residues. The CDR3 DNA reads as TGTGCCAGCAGCTCTAGTGGGGGCATGGAGCAGTTCTTC. Amino acid sequence: CASSSSGGMEQFF.

This clone has a single count. The sample carries other DNA sequences with the same CDR3. V usage is TRBV30 and J usage is TRBJ2-6; 7 bases align to TRBD1. The CDR3 runs 18 residues. V lost 4 bases to trimming and J lost 0 bases; unmatched junction nucleotides: 12. Germline V gives CDR1 GTSNPN, CDR2 SVGIG (reference sequence). CDR3 nucleotide sequence: TGTGCCTGGAACCCCTTGGGCAGGGGGAGCTCTGGGGCCAACGTCCTGACTTTC. Its protein is CAWNPLGRGSSGANVLTF. Full variable domain (rest looked up from reference TRBV30 and TRBJ2-6): SQTIHQWPATLVQPVGSPLSLECTVEGTSNPNLYWYRQAAGRGLQLLFYSVGIGQISSEVPQNLSASRPQDRQFILSSKKLLLSDSGFYLCAWNPLGRGSSGANVLTFGAGSRLTVL.

The J gene is TRBJ2-3, the V gene TRBV20-1; D is ambiguous. This CDR3 is 15 amino acids long. The V and J ends lost 3 bases and 0 bases respectively, with 13 bases between them. Germline V CDR1 and CDR2: DFQATT, SNEGSKA (reference sequence). The CDR3 sequence is CSASVPSLSTDTQYF. DNA for the CDR3: TGCAGTGCTAGTGTCCCGAGTCTAAGCACAGATACGCAGTATTTT.

The table lists this clone with a count of one. This rearrangement joins TRBV19 to TRBJ1-3; 8 bases are shared with TRBD1. Germline CDR1 is LNHDA and CDR2 is SQIVND (reference sequence). V gave up 5 bases and J gave up 3 bases; unmatched junction bases: 6. The CDR3 loop spans 15 amino acids. The CDR3 coding sequence is TGTGCCAGTAGTGCCGGACAGGGAAGTGGAAACACCATATATTTT. Its translation is CASSAGQGSGNTIYF.